Each of the 4 T cell receptor beta chains below was sequenced from the same sample in a study of long-term antiretroviral therapy in people with HIV. The run of the v3.0 immunoSEQ assay was at survey level. Method: immunoSEQ multiplex PCR; TCRdb's copy keeps in-frame clones and lacks some. The repertoire consists of tens of thousands of clones, with 81% occurring once and the leading ten covering roughly an eighth. Specimen: unsorted PBMCs, collected 0.1 years before starting antiretroviral therapy. Source of these receptors: a man in his forties or fifties with HIV.

The CDR3 DNA reads as TGTGCCAGCTCACGGCAGGGGAACCTTCGATATCAGCCCCAGCATTTT. Encoded protein: CASSRQGNLRYQPQHF. The chain joins TRBV18 to TRBJ1-5, with TRBD1 as a possible D gene (6 bases). Germline V gene data show CDR1 as KGHSH and CDR2 as LQKENI. This CDR3 spans 16 amino acids. Deletions cut 4 bases from V and 5 bases from J, with 18 bases between.

J is TRBJ2-6 and V is TRBV5-1; 8 bases line up with TRBD1. CDR3 size: 19 residues. Germline loops: CDR1 SGHRS, CDR2 YFSETQ. With V trimmed by 3 bases and J by 0 bases, 11 bases remained unmatched. The CDR3 region has the DNA TGCGCCAGCAGCTCACCGGTGGGGACAGGCACCTCTGGGGCCAACGTCCTGACTTTC. Encoded protein: CASSSPVGTGTSGANVLTF. The full variable domain, its missing parts supplied by reference TRBV5-1 and TRBJ2-6, is KAGVTQTPRYLIKTRGQQVTLSCSPISGHRSVSWYQQTPGQGLQFLFEYFSETQRNKGNFPGRFSGRQFSNSRSEMNVSTLELGDSALYLCASSSPVGTGTSGANVLTFGAGSRLTVL.

The V and J genes are TRBV7-2 and TRBJ2-3; 10 nucleotides align to TRBD2. V shed 3 bases and J 4 bases; nucleotides not matched to a gene: 4. CDR1 and CDR2 (germline): SGHTA, FQGNSA. The CDR3 sequence is 15 residues long. DNA of the CDR3: TGTGCCAGCAGCTTGACTAGCGGGTCTCCAGATACGCAGTATTTT. Protein product: CASSLTSGSPDTQYF.

V gene TRBV18 combines with J gene TRBJ1-2; D is perhaps TRBD1 (6 bases). Trimming took off 2 bases at V and 7 bases at J, with 26 bases between the two ends. The CDR3 loop spans 18 amino acids. The germline V gene encodes CDR1 KGHSH and CDR2 LQKENI. The CDR3 here is CASSPNSAGTPRVGGYTF. The CDR3 nucleotides are TGTGCCAGCTCACCAAATAGTGCCGGGACACCTAGAGTGGGTGGCTACACCTTC. Filled out from reference TRBV18 and TRBJ1-2, the complete variable domain reads NAGVMQNPRHLVRRRGQEARLRCSPMKGHSHVYWYRQLPEEGLKFMVYLQKENIIDESGMPKERFSAEFPKEGPSILRIQQVVRGDSAAYFCASSPNSAGTPRVGGYTFGSGTRLTVV.